Included here is one T cell receptor (beta chain) sequence, with context. The antigen is undetermined. Only in-frame clones appear in the TCRdb table, and some are missing; sequencing was by immunoSEQ multiplex PCR. The table shows roughly 70,000 clones, with about nine tenths occurring only once. The data belong to a study of T cells in localized non-small cell lung cancer. General study points: Among the top 100 tumor clones, a median roughly 57 appeared in adjacent lung. Uninvolved adjacent lung showed the highest T cell clonality, exceeding tumor.

V was pared by 5 bases and J by 5 bases, with 21 bases between. The CDR3 loop spans 16 amino acids. Germline CDR1 and CDR2: MGHRA and YSYEKL. This receptor was identified in a male donor older than 55 with stage III squamous cell lung carcinoma. V usage is TRBV4-1 and J usage is TRBJ2-5, with D possibly TRBD1 on 6 matching bases. Sequencing was performed on peripheral blood, taken before any cancer treatment. The CDR3 loop reads CASSVNLGGPLETQYF. Here the CDR3 DNA reads TGCGCCAGCAGCGTCAACCTAGGGGGTCCGCTCGAGACCCAGTACTTC.